The next 32 T cell receptor beta chains were all read from a single sample in a study of CD8+ T cells in alopecia areata. cDNA prepared by RNA extraction and subsequent reverse transcription served as the template for sequencing. Profiling relied on immunoSEQ multiplex PCR, and the TCRdb table lists in-frame clones only, not all of them. The data hold 130,000 to 150,000 clones, with around 47% observed a single time. The sequencing sample was made of CD4+ T cells sorted from blood. Receptors were obtained from a human donor with alopecia areata.

This clone was found a few times. This chain links TRBV29-1 with TRBJ2-7, with 12 bases lining up with TRBD1. The length of the CDR3 is 15 residues. From germline, CDR1 is SQVTM and CDR2 ANQGSEA. Trimming cost V 7 bases and J 7 bases; bases outside gene matches: 14. CDR3 bases: TGCAGCGCCTGTATTACGGGACAGGGGGCGCGAGAGCAGTACTTC. Protein: CSACITGQGAREQYF.

CDR3 sequence reads: CASSQRSGGYGYTF. Here the CDR3 DNA reads TGTGCCAGCAGCCAACGATCGGGGGGCTATGGCTACACCTTC. The chain couples TRBV11-3 to TRBJ1-2, with TRBD1 as a possible D gene (5 bases). Germline values: CDR1 SGHNT, CDR2 YENEEA. The CDR3 contains 14 residues. Deletions cut 5 bases from V and 4 bases from J, with 14 bases between.

The chain combines TRBV28 with TRBJ2-5; D is uncertain. CDR1 and CDR2 (germline): MDHEN, SYDVKM. The CDR3 is 13 residues long. Trimming removed 7 bases from V and 2 bases from J, with 11 bases in between. The CDR3 here is CASISADQETQYF. CDR3 nucleotide sequence: TGTGCCAGCATATCGGCGGATCAAGAGACCCAGTACTTC.

This clone has a handful of counts. The chain combines TRBV29-1 with TRBJ2-3, with 9 positions matching TRBD2. Germline-derived CDR1 and CDR2 are SQVTM and ANQGSEA. The CDR3 has 13 amino acids. V was clipped by 2 bases and J by 8 bases; unmatched bases: 5. The DNA of the CDR3 is TGCAGCGTTGAACAGCGGGAGGCTGCTACGCAGTATTTT. Translated, it gives CSVEQREAATQYF.

The chain combines TRBV7-9 with TRBJ1-1; 7 nucleotides match TRBD1. The CDR3 has 14 amino acids. Germline values: CDR1 SEHNR, CDR2 FQNEAQ (reference sequence). V trimming: 7 bases; J trimming: 3 bases; junction bases outside the gene matches: 8. The CDR3 loop reads CASTPGTEDTEAFF. DNA of the CDR3: TGTGCCAGCACCCCCGGGACAGAAGACACTGAAGCTTTCTTT.

J is TRBJ1-1 and V is TRBV9; D is undetermined. The V end was cut by 0 bases, the J end by 4 bases, with 10 bases between. Germline CDR1 and CDR2: SGDLS and YYNGEE. The CDR3 is made up of 14 amino acids. CDR3 sequence (DNA): TGTGCCAGCAGCGTAGAAACATCGAGCACTGAAGCTTTCTTT. This encodes CASSVETSSTEAFF. Full variable domain (outside the CDR3, taken from reference TRBV9 and TRBJ1-1): DSGVTQTPKHLITATGQRVTLRCSPRSGDLSVYWYQQSLDQGLQFLIQYYNGEERAKGNILERFSAQQFPDLHSELNLSSLELGDSALYFCASSVETSSTEAFFGQGTRLTVV.

This clone was seen more than once but under ten times. The rearrangement links TRBV5-6 to TRBJ2-7; weak D call: TRBD1 (6 bases). Trimming stripped 0 bases from V and 5 bases from J, with 9 bases between. The germline V gene encodes CDR1 SGHDT and CDR2 YYEEEE. The CDR3 extends over 13 amino acids. The CDR3 is CASSLDRVHEQYF. CDR3 DNA: TGTGCCAGCAGCTTGGACAGGGTCCACGAGCAGTACTTC.

This clone was detected a few times. The chain is built from TRBV25-1 and TRBJ2-7; 7 bases line up with TRBD1. The germline V gene encodes CDR1 MGHDK and CDR2 SYGVNS. Trimming cost V 4 bases and J 2 bases; bases outside gene matches: 5. CDR3 length: 14 residues. CDR3 nucleotides: TGTGCCAGCAGTGTCACAGGGGCCCCCTACGAGCAGTACTTC. Encoded protein: CASSVTGAPYEQYF.

The V call is TRBV6-5, the J call TRBJ2-4; a possible D gene is TRBD2 (5 bases). The CDR3 extends over 15 amino acids. Germline-derived CDR1 and CDR2 are MNHEY and SVGAGI. V was trimmed by 6 bases and J by 0 bases, leaving 12 bases between them. CDR3: CASSRGIIAKNIQYF. The CDR3 DNA follows: TGTGCCAGCAGCCGAGGGATTATAGCCAAAAACATTCAGTACTTC.

This clone has a handful of counts. The rearrangement links TRBV30 to TRBJ2-1; 7 bases are a match to TRBD2. V lost 1 base, J lost 7 bases, and 10 bases stayed unmatched. The CDR3 spans 15 residues. CDR1 and CDR2 (germline): GTSNPN, SVGIG (reference sequence). The chain's CDR3 is CAWSGASGWGNEQFF. In nucleotides, the CDR3 is TGTGCCTGGAGTGGGGCTAGCGGATGGGGAAATGAGCAGTTCTTC.

This clone has only a few counts. The CDR3 DNA reads as TGTGCCATAAGACAAGCGGGTAGCACAGATACGCAGTATTTT. Protein product: CAIRQAGSTDTQYF. This chain joins TRBV30 and TRBJ2-3, with a weak D call TRBD2 (6 bases). Germline assignment: CDR1 GTSNPN and CDR2 SVGIG (reference sequence). With 8 bases removed from V and 0 bases from J, the gap between germline ends came to 15 bases. This CDR3 comprises 14 residues.

The chain employs TRBV7-3 and TRBJ2-3, with D possibly being TRBD2 (6 bases). Germline loops: CDR1 SGHTA, CDR2 FQGTGA. The CDR3 extends over 16 amino acids. V dropped 5 bases and J dropped 5 bases, with 20 bases sitting between them. The CDR3 here is CASSPYGSGVGDTQYF. CDR3 bases: TGTGCCAGCAGCCCCTATGGGTCGGGAGTGGGAGATACGCAGTATTTT.

This clone was seen a handful of times. Mismatch with germline at one junction end may stem from a read error. The CDR3 DNA reads as TGTGCTAGCAGCTTAGCGTCGGCTAGCCGAGAGACCCAGTACTTC. This translates into CASSLASASRETQYF. The rearrangement links TRBV7-7 to TRBJ2-5; a weak D match, TRBD2 (5 bases). Germline V gene sequence: CDR1 SSHAT, CDR2 FNYEAQ (reference sequence). The CDR3 loop spans 15 amino acids.

The chain employs TRBV7-9 and TRBJ2-7, with D possibly being TRBD1 or TRBD2 (5 bases each). The CDR3 is 15 amino acids. V was trimmed by 1 base and J by 5 bases, leaving 15 bases between them. Germline V gene sequence: CDR1 SEHNR, CDR2 FQNEAQ (reference sequence). CDR3 protein: CASSLGWQGADEQYF. The CDR3 DNA reads TGTGCCAGCAGCTTAGGCTGGCAGGGAGCGGACGAGCAGTACTTC.

This clone was picked up a small number of times. The V gene is TRBV29-1, the J gene TRBJ2-1, with 14 bases that match TRBD2. This CDR3 has 14 amino acids. J lost 8 bases, V lost 5 bases, and 5 bases had no gene match. Germline V gives CDR1 SQVTM, CDR2 ANQGSEA. Here the CDR3 DNA reads TGCAGCGTTCTGACTAGCGGGAGGGTGGATGAGCAGTTCTTC. This translates into CSVLTSGRVDEQFF.

This clone appeared a few times. The chain joins TRBV4-1 to TRBJ1-5; D is undetermined. The V gene's germline CDR1 is MGHRA and CDR2 YSYEKL. This CDR3 is built from 17 residues. V was shortened by 0 bases and J by 0 bases, with 12 bases between the two germline ends. DNA of the CDR3: TGCGCCAGCAGCCAAGATGAGATAGGCGATAGCAATCAGCCCCAGCATTTT. This gives the protein CASSQDEIGDSNQPQHF.

The gene calls are TRBV6-5 and TRBJ2-7; D ambiguous. V gave up 4 bases and J gave up 0 bases, with 13 bases separating them. From germline, CDR1 is MNHEY and CDR2 SVGAGI. The CDR3 contains 15 residues. CDR3 region: CASSSQPYASYEQYF. Here the CDR3 DNA reads TGTGCCAGCAGTTCCCAACCGTACGCCTCCTACGAGCAGTACTTC.

This clone was counted a few times. The chain links TRBV29-1 to TRBJ2-5, with 7 bases that match TRBD2. J lost 11 bases, V lost 7 bases, and 10 bases had no gene match. There are 11 residues in the CDR3. Germline CDR1 reads SQVTM; CDR2 reads ANQGSEA. The CDR3 is CSAAGPREQYF. The CDR3 DNA reads as TGCAGCGCCGCGGGACCGCGGGAGCAGTACTTC.

This rearrangement joins TRBV30 to TRBJ2-7; D may correspond to TRBD1 or TRBD2 (6 bases each). The V end was cut by 1 base, the J end by 7 bases, with 17 bases between. Germline V gene lookup returns CDR1 GTSNPN and CDR2 SVGIG (reference sequence). The CDR3 spans 14 residues. The CDR3 nucleotides read TGTGCCTGGAGTGGACACCCGGGGGCCTTTGAGCAGTACTTC. The encoded protein is CAWSGHPGAFEQYF.

This clone showed up just a few times. The J gene is TRBJ2-5, the V gene TRBV7-9; the match to TRBD2 covers 7 bases. The length of the CDR3 is 16 residues. V dropped 1 base and J dropped 2; count of bases not matched to a gene: 7. Per germline, CDR1 SEHNR and CDR2 FQNEAQ (reference sequence). CDR3 residues: CASSLDLGGPQETQYF. CDR3 sequence (DNA): TGTGCCAGCAGCTTAGATCTGGGAGGGCCGCAAGAGACCCAGTACTTC.

The rearrangement uses TRBV30 and TRBJ2-5; D unclear. The CDR3 has 15 amino acids. The germline gives CDR1 GTSNPN, CDR2 SVGIG (reference sequence). The V and J ends lost 2 bases and 4 bases respectively, with 17 bases between them. CDR3 region: CAWSSLGSRPETQYF. As DNA, the CDR3 is TGTGCCTGGAGTAGTTTGGGATCCAGGCCAGAGACCCAGTACTTC.

The chain links TRBV19 to TRBJ2-1; a possible D gene is TRBD1 (6 bases). Germline V gives CDR1 LNHDA, CDR2 SQIVND (reference sequence). The CDR3 is 15 amino acids. The germline V and J ends were trimmed by 0 bases and 1 base, with 7 bases remaining between them. The CDR3 region is CASSIDQGSYNEQFF. In nucleotides, the CDR3 is TGTGCCAGTAGTATAGATCAGGGGTCCTACAATGAGCAGTTCTTC. The full variable domain, rest sourced from reference TRBV19 and TRBJ2-1, is DGGITQSPKYLFRKEGQNVTLSCEQNLNHDAMYWYRQDPGQGLRLIYYSQIVNDFQKGDIAEGYSVSREKKESFPLTVTSAQKNPTAFYLCASSIDQGSYNEQFFGPGTRLTVL.

V gene TRBV6-1 combines with J gene TRBJ2-3, with D possibly TRBD2 on 6 matching bases. Germline CDR1 and CDR2: MNHNS and SASEGT. The V end was cut by 6 bases, the J end by 5 bases, with 15 bases between. This CDR3 is built from 14 residues. The CDR3 loop is CASSSGTGVDTQYF. In DNA form, the CDR3 reads TGTGCCAGCAGCTCCGGGACGGGGGTAGATACGCAGTATTTT.

This clone came up a few times. This chain joins TRBV18 and TRBJ2-7, with D hard to call. The CDR3 has 11 amino acids. Germline-derived CDR1 and CDR2 are KGHSH and LQKENI. V was pared by 4 bases and J by 5 bases, with 6 bases between. As DNA, the CDR3 is TGTGCCAGCTCACTTTTCCACGAGCAGTACTTC. Translating gives CASSLFHEQYF.

This clone was found a few times. This rearrangement joins TRBV6-5 to TRBJ1-2; 7 nucleotides line up with TRBD1. After removal of 0 bases from V and 6 bases from J, the junction contained 7 bases not matched to a gene. Germline V CDR1 and CDR2: MNHEY, SVGAGI. The CDR3 totals 15 residues. The CDR3 reads CASSYSNRGRDGYTF. Here the CDR3 DNA reads TGTGCCAGCAGTTACTCGAACAGGGGACGTGATGGCTACACCTTC.

This clone was seen a handful of times. The V call is TRBV6-6, the J call TRBJ2-1; D might be TRBD2 (6 bases). Germline values: CDR1 MNHNY, CDR2 SVGAGI (reference sequence). The V end was cut by 5 bases, the J end by 9 bases, with 17 bases between. This CDR3 has 14 residues. In DNA, the CDR3 is TGTGCCAGCAGTAAAGGGACTTCGGGCATTGAGCAGTTCTTC. It specifies CASSKGTSGIEQFF.

The V and J genes are TRBV2 and TRBJ2-1; no definite D call. The V gene lost 3 bases and the J gene lost 4 bases, with 13 bases spanning the gap. CDR3 size: 15 residues. CDR1 is SNHLY, CDR2 FYNNEI, per germline. CDR3 residues: CASSEGSRRYNEQFF. CDR3 DNA sequence: TGTGCCAGCAGTGAGGGTTCGAGGAGATACAATGAGCAGTTCTTC.

This sequence joins TRBV30 and TRBJ1-1; tentatively, D is TRBD1 (5 bases). The CDR3 sequence is 14 residues long. CDR1 is GTSNPN and CDR2 is SVGIG in the germline V gene (reference sequence). With 0 bases removed from V and 4 bases from J, the gap between germline ends came to 12 bases. The CDR3 is CAWSVWGPFTEAFF. DNA for the CDR3: TGTGCCTGGAGTGTGTGGGGACCCTTCACTGAAGCTTTCTTT.

This clone was observed a handful of times. V is TRBV5-6 and J is TRBJ2-1; D is undetermined. CDR1 is SGHDT, CDR2 YYEEEE, per germline. This CDR3 is built from 12 residues. The ends were cut back, 4 bases at V and 6 bases at J, with 8 bases in the middle. CDR3 sequence: CASSKPTNEQFF. CDR3 in DNA: TGTGCCAGCAGCAAGCCCACCAATGAGCAGTTCTTC. Full variable domain (rest looked up from reference TRBV5-6 and TRBJ2-1): DAGVTQSPTHLIKTRGQQVTLRCSPKSGHDTVSWYQQALGQGPQFIFQYYEEEERQRGNFPDRFSGHQFPNYSSELNVNALLLGDSALYLCASSKPTNEQFFGPGTRLTVL.

The chain joins TRBV4-1 to TRBJ2-1, with 9 bases identical to TRBD2. This CDR3 comprises 15 residues. With 0 bases clipped from V and 6 bases from J, the junction kept 3 bases outside the gene matches. The V gene's germline CDR1 is MGHRA and CDR2 YSYEKL. The CDR3 is CASSQESGRTNEQFF. For the CDR3, the DNA is TGCGCCAGCAGCCAAGAAAGCGGGAGGACCAATGAGCAGTTCTTC.

The chain has TRBV20-1 and TRBJ2-3; D uncertain. Germline V gene lookup returns CDR1 DFQATT and CDR2 SNEGSKA (reference sequence). The CDR3 has 11 amino acids. With 1 base removed from V and 6 bases from J, the gap between germline ends came to 5 bases. CDR3 DNA sequence: TGCAGTGCTAGAGCGCGGGATACGCAGTATTTT. Translation gives CSARARDTQYF.

The CDR3 region is CASSFWASGSAYNEQFF. The CDR3 coding sequence is TGTGCCAGCAGTTTTTGGGCTAGCGGGAGTGCGTACAATGAGCAGTTCTTC. V and J are TRBV27 and TRBJ2-1; 10 bases are a match to TRBD2. CDR1 is MNHEY, CDR2 SMNVEV, per germline (reference sequence). V gave up 3 bases and J gave up 4 bases; unmatched junction bases: 9. This CDR3 is built from 17 residues.